The rows below give T cell receptor beta chains drawn from one sample of a study of technical replicates of blood from several donors. Clones were read by immunoSEQ multiplex PCR, and TCRdb kept only the in-frame ones, dropping some. The profile covers 70,000 to 85,000 clones, with 95% to 96% appearing a single time and approximately 0.24% taken by the ten largest. Sequencing used T cells isolated from PBMCs. These receptors all come from a human donor in good health. Each CDR3 is given with its conserved first and last residue. D genes are given only for firm matches. Size tells how often a clone was seen (once, few, many) or the class of an expanded clone, and some rows leave it out.

-	TRBV6-1	TRBJ2-7	-	TGTGCCAGCAGTGGGAGCAGGGTTCGCGAGCAGTACTTC	CASSGSRVREQYF
once	TRBV11-2	TRBJ2-7	-	TGTGCCAGCAGCTTAAGTCCGGGAGTAGGTTACGAGCAGTACTTC	CASSLSPGVGYEQYF
-	TRBV10-2	TRBJ2-3	-	TGCGCCAGCAGTGACTCTGGGCGTACGCAGTATTTT	CASSDSGRTQYF
-	TRBV28	TRBJ2-1	TRBD2	TGTGCCAGCAGAGGGTGGGCTGGCGGGAGGGCTTTTAGGAGGTTTTACAATGAGCAGTTCTTC	CASRGWAGGRAFRRFYNEQFF
-	TRBV9	TRBJ1-2	-	TGTGCCAGCAGCGCATACGGGACTGTCTATGGCTACACCTTC	CASSAYGTVYGYTF
once	TRBV25-1	TRBJ2-2	TRBD1	TGTGCCAGCACTGGGACAGGACGCAGCGGGGGGGAGCTGTTTTTT	CASTGTGRSGGELFF
-	TRBV2	TRBJ2-7	-	TGTGCCAGCAGTGATCAGTTTTCTCCTTCCTACGAGCAGTACTTC	CASSDQFSPSYEQYF
-	TRBV5-1	TRBJ2-7	TRBD1	TGCGCCAGCAAACCGGGACAGGGCTCCTACGAGCAGTACTTC	CASKPGQGSYEQYF
-	TRBV18	TRBJ1-5	-	TGTGCCAGCTCAACCCAGGGAGGTAGCAATCAGCCCCAGCATTTT	CASSTQGGSNQPQHF
-	TRBV7-8	TRBJ1-3	-	TGTGCCAGCAGCGCCCCTTACAGGGACTCTGGAAACACCATATATTTT	CASSAPYRDSGNTIYF
-	TRBV4-2	TRBJ1-2	-	TGTGCCAGCAGCCAAGGGGACCGGGACATATCTGGCTACACCTTC	CASSQGDRDISGYTF
-	TRBV2	TRBJ1-1	-	TGTGCCAGCACCGGCGGATTTTCCATCAGGAACACTGAAGCTTTCTTT	CASTGGFSIRNTEAFF
-	TRBV6-1	TRBJ2-7	-	TGTGCCAGCAGCCCCAGGGGGGCGCGCTACGAGCAGTACTTC	CASSPRGARYEQYF
-	TRBV6-1	TRBJ1-5	-	TGTGCCAGCAGTGAACGGGGTGATAGCAATCAGCCCCAGCATTTT	CASSERGDSNQPQHF
-	TRBV6-1	TRBJ1-4	-	TGTGCCAGCAGTGTGGGGCGAGAAGAAAAACTGTTTTTT	CASSVGREEKLFF
-	TRBV6-1	TRBJ1-5	TRBD1	TGTGCCAGCCATGCCACTGGGACAGGCAATCAGCCCCAGCATTTT	CASHATGTGNQPQHF
-	TRBV6-4	TRBJ2-3	-	TGTGCCAGCAGACCAGGTTATGGCACAGATACGCAGTATTTT	CASRPGYGTDTQYF
-	TRBV5-1	TRBJ2-1	TRBD2	TGCGCCAGCAGCGCGGCTAGCGGGGGGTTCGGGGTCCGCGCCAATGAGCAGTTCTTC	CASSAASGGFGVRANEQFF
-	TRBV5-1	TRBJ2-5	-	TGCGCCAGTTCAGGGAATCGGGAGACCCAGTACTTC	CASSGNRETQYF
once	TRBV5-1	TRBJ1-5	-	TGCGCCAGCAGCTTGGGAGTGGCGGGGGATGGCAATCAGCCCCAGCATTTT	CASSLGVAGDGNQPQHF
-	TRBV2	TRBJ2-7	TRBD1	TGTGCCAGCAGGCAGCAGACAGGGGCGAACTACGAGCAGTACTTC	CASRQQTGANYEQYF
-	TRBV2	TRBJ2-7	-	TGTGCCAGTGCCGGCTACGAGCAGTACTTC	CASAGYEQYF